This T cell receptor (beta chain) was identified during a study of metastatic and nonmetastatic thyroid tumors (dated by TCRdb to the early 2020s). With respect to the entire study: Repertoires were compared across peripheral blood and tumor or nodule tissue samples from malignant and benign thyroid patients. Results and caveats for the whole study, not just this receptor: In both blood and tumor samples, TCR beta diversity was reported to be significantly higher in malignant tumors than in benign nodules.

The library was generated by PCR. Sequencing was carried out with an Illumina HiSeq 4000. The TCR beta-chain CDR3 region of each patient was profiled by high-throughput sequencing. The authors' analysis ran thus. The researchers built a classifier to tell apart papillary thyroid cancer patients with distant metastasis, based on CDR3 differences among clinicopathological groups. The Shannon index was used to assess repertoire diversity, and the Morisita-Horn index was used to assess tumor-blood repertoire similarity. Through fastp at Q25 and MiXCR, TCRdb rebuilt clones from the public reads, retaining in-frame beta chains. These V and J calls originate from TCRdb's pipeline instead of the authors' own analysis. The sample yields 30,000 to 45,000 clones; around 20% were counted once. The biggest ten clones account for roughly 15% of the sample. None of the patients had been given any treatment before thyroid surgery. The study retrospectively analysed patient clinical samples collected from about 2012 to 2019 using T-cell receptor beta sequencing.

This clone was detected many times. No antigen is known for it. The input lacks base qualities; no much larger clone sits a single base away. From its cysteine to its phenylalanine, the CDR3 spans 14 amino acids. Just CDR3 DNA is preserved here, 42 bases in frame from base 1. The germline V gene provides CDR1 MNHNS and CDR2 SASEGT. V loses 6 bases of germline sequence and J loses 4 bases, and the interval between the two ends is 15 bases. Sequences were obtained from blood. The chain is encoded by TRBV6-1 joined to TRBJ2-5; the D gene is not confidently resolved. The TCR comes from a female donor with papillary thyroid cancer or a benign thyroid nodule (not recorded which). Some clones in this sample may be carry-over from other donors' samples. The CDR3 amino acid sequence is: CASSPPGDGETQYF. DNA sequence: TGTGCCAGCAGCCCTCCCGGAGATGGAGAGACCCAGTACTTC.